The rows below give T cell receptor beta chains drawn from one sample of a study of blood T cells in healthy people across ages. One entry per CDR3 protein, called by TCRdb with MiXCR from the 5' RACE reads. The repertoire holds hundreds of thousands of distinct CDR3 sequences, less than 40% seen once, with 15% in the top ten. Sequencing was carried out using blood. The receptors derive from a woman over 75 in good health. CDR3s include the opening cysteine and the closing phenylalanine or tryptophan. The order of the fields is clone size, V gene, D gene, J gene, CDR3 length, CDR3 protein, CDR3 DNA. The D gene is left open where the match is weak. Only part of the rows carry a size: once, few, many, or a class if the clone is expanded.

clone size: many; V gene: TRBV7-2; D gene: .; J gene: TRBJ2-3; CDR3 length: 14; CDR3 protein: CASSLRTNGGTQYF; CDR3 DNA: TGTGCCAGCAGCTTAAGAACCAACGGGGGCACGCAGTATTTT
clone size: .; V gene: TRBV5-6; D gene: .; J gene: TRBJ1-4; CDR3 length: 14; CDR3 protein: CASIYRGRDEKLFF; CDR3 DNA: TGTGCCAGCATCTACCGGGGGCGGGATGAAAAACTGTTTTTT
clone size: many; V gene: TRBV27; D gene: .; J gene: TRBJ1-2; CDR3 length: 14; CDR3 protein: CASSDGTQMGGYTF; CDR3 DNA: TGTGCCAGCAGTGACGGGACCCAAATGGGGGGCTACACCTTC
clone size: many; V gene: TRBV30; D gene: TRBD1; J gene: TRBJ2-7; CDR3 length: 13; CDR3 protein: CAWTPGQGYEQYF; CDR3 DNA: TGTGCCTGGACCCCCGGACAGGGCTACGAGCAGTACTTC
clone size: many; V gene: TRBV4-2; D gene: TRBD1; J gene: TRBJ1-1; CDR3 length: 16; CDR3 protein: CASSSLDRGMNTEAFF; CDR3 DNA: TGTGCCAGCAGCTCGCTGGACAGGGGAATGAACACTGAAGCTTTCTTT
clone size: .; V gene: TRBV6-5; D gene: TRBD2; J gene: TRBJ2-3; CDR3 length: 17; CDR3 protein: CASSYSWAGGPTDTQYF; CDR3 DNA: TGTGCCAGCAGTTACTCCTGGGCGGGAGGACCCACAGATACGCAGTATTTT
clone size: many; V gene: TRBV5-1; D gene: .; J gene: TRBJ2-7; CDR3 length: 14; CDR3 protein: CASSLDGDSYEQYF; CDR3 DNA: TGCGCCAGCAGCTTGGACGGGGACTCCTACGAGCAGTACTTC
clone size: .; V gene: TRBV27; D gene: .; J gene: TRBJ1-2; CDR3 length: 16; CDR3 protein: CASSLQRDPPRHGYTF; CDR3 DNA: TGTGCCAGCAGTTTACAACGGGACCCCCCACGACATGGCTACACCTTC
clone size: many; V gene: TRBV20-1; D gene: .; J gene: TRBJ2-5; CDR3 length: 15; CDR3 protein: CSAREGFFYQETQYF; CDR3 DNA: TGCAGTGCTAGAGAGGGATTTTTCTACCAAGAGACCCAGTACTTC
clone size: .; V gene: TRBV5-1; D gene: .; J gene: TRBJ1-2; CDR3 length: 15; CDR3 protein: CASSLVQGSNYGYTF; CDR3 DNA: TGCGCCAGCAGCTTGGTTCAGGGATCTAACTATGGCTACACCTTC
clone size: .; V gene: TRBV20-1; D gene: TRBD2; J gene: TRBJ2-5; CDR3 length: 16; CDR3 protein: CSARSRETSGGTEQYF; CDR3 DNA: TGCAGTGCTAGATCCAGAGAGACTAGCGGGGGGACGGAGCAGTACTTC
clone size: many; V gene: TRBV6-5; D gene: .; J gene: TRBJ2-3; CDR3 length: 14; CDR3 protein: CASSYRGAGDTQYF; CDR3 DNA: TGTGCCAGCAGTTACAGGGGGGCGGGCGATACGCAGTATTTT
clone size: .; V gene: TRBV12-3/TRBV12-4; D gene: .; J gene: TRBJ1-1; CDR3 length: 13; CDR3 protein: CASSPRPNTGAFF; CDR3 DNA: TGTGCCAGCAGTCCGAGACCAAACACTGGAGCTTTCTTT
clone size: many; V gene: TRBV7-2; D gene: .; J gene: TRBJ2-1; CDR3 length: 13; CDR3 protein: CASSLSAYNEQFF; CDR3 DNA: TGTGCCAGCAGCTTATCAGCTTACAATGAGCAGTTCTTC
clone size: many; V gene: TRBV20-1; D gene: .; J gene: TRBJ2-3; CDR3 length: 15; CDR3 protein: CSATNRQERTDTQYF; CDR3 DNA: TGCAGTGCTACCAATCGACAGGAGCGCACAGATACGCAGTATTTT
clone size: many; V gene: TRBV10-3; D gene: .; J gene: TRBJ2-5; CDR3 length: 15; CDR3 protein: CAISRGQRDQETQYF; CDR3 DNA: TGTGCCATCAGTAGAGGGCAGCGGGACCAAGAGACCCAGTACTTC
clone size: .; V gene: TRBV7-2; D gene: TRBD2; J gene: TRBJ2-6; CDR3 length: 17; CDR3 protein: CASSERGILQGANVLTF; CDR3 DNA: TGTGCCAGCAGCGAGCGGGGGATCCTCCAAGGGGCCAACGTCCTGACTTTC
clone size: many; V gene: TRBV7-2; D gene: .; J gene: TRBJ2-2; CDR3 length: 12; CDR3 protein: CASSLFTGELFF; CDR3 DNA: TGTGCCAGCAGCTTATTCACCGGGGAGCTGTTTTTT
clone size: many; V gene: TRBV5-1; D gene: TRBD2; J gene: TRBJ2-1; CDR3 length: 15; CDR3 protein: CASSWGLAEYNEQFF; CDR3 DNA: TGCGCCAGCAGCTGGGGACTAGCTGAGTACAATGAGCAGTTCTTC
clone size: many; V gene: TRBV20-1; D gene: .; J gene: TRBJ2-3; CDR3 length: 15; CDR3 protein: CSAVTGQAATDTQYF; CDR3 DNA: TGCAGTGCCGTTACGGGGCAGGCGGCCACAGATACGCAGTATTTT
clone size: many; V gene: TRBV5-1; D gene: .; J gene: TRBJ2-1; CDR3 length: 16; CDR3 protein: CASSYTRIGAYNEQFF; CDR3 DNA: TGCGCCAGCAGCTATACTCGAATCGGGGCCTACAATGAGCAGTTCTTC
clone size: .; V gene: TRBV15; D gene: TRBD2; J gene: TRBJ2-7; CDR3 length: 15; CDR3 protein: CATSSLPGLSYEQYF; CDR3 DNA: TGTGCCACCAGCAGTCTCCCGGGACTATCTTACGAGCAGTACTTC
clone size: many; V gene: TRBV20-1; D gene: .; J gene: TRBJ2-5; CDR3 length: 11; CDR3 protein: CSATPGETQYF; CDR3 DNA: TGCAGTGCTACCCCCGGGGAGACCCAGTACTTC
clone size: once; V gene: TRBV7-9; D gene: .; J gene: TRBJ2-2; CDR3 length: 15; CDR3 protein: CASSFGGPSTGELFF; CDR3 DNA: TGTGCCAGCAGCTTCGGGGGGCCGAGCACCGGGGAGCTGTTTTTT
clone size: few; V gene: TRBV6-2/TRBV6-3; D gene: .; J gene: TRBJ1-2; CDR3 length: 13; CDR3 protein: CASSYQAGYGYTF; CDR3 DNA: TGTGCCAGCAGTTATCAGGCAGGCTATGGCTACACCTTC
clone size: .; V gene: TRBV20-1; D gene: .; J gene: TRBJ2-7; CDR3 length: 14; CDR3 protein: CSASLGQTYNEQYF; CDR3 DNA: TGCAGTGCTAGCCTCGGACAGACCTACAATGAGCAGTACTTC
clone size: few; V gene: TRBV28; D gene: TRBD1; J gene: TRBJ1-4; CDR3 length: 13; CDR3 protein: CASELQQGRKLFF; CDR3 DNA: TGTGCCAGCGAATTACAACAGGGGAGAAAACTGTTTTTT
clone size: .; V gene: TRBV12-3/TRBV12-4; D gene: .; J gene: TRBJ2-3; CDR3 length: 14; CDR3 protein: CASRPTEITDTQYF; CDR3 DNA: TGTGCCAGCAGACCGACAGAGATCACAGATACGCAGTATTTT
clone size: .; V gene: TRBV12-3/TRBV12-4; D gene: .; J gene: TRBJ2-1; CDR3 length: 10; CDR3 protein: CATVDCEQFF; CDR3 DNA: TGTGCCACCGTAGACTGTGAGCAGTTCTTC
clone size: .; V gene: TRBV20-1; D gene: .; J gene: TRBJ2-2; CDR3 length: 12; CDR3 protein: CSATRGTGELFF; CDR3 DNA: TGCAGTGCCACTCGCGGGACCGGGGAGCTGTTTTTT
clone size: .; V gene: TRBV5-1; D gene: .; J gene: TRBJ2-5; CDR3 length: 15; CDR3 protein: CASRESTIFQETQYF; CDR3 DNA: TGCGCCAGCAGGGAGAGCACCATCTTCCAAGAGACCCAGTACTTC
clone size: .; V gene: TRBV28; D gene: .; J gene: TRBJ1-2; CDR3 length: 11; CDR3 protein: CASSLHYDYTF; CDR3 DNA: TGTGCCAGCAGTTTACACTATGACTACACCTTC
clone size: many; V gene: TRBV12-3/TRBV12-4; D gene: .; J gene: TRBJ1-2; CDR3 length: 12; CDR3 protein: CASSEGPDGYTF; CDR3 DNA: TGTGCCAGCAGTGAGGGGCCCGATGGCTACACCTTC
clone size: many; V gene: TRBV14; D gene: TRBD2; J gene: TRBJ2-3; CDR3 length: 15; CDR3 protein: CASSPLAGVQDTQYF; CDR3 DNA: TGTGCCAGCAGCCCCCTAGCGGGGGTCCAAGATACGCAGTATTTT
clone size: .; V gene: TRBV5-5; D gene: .; J gene: TRBJ2-7; CDR3 length: 13; CDR3 protein: CAGSLVDGYEQYF; CDR3 DNA: TGTGCCGGCAGCTTGGTGGACGGCTACGAGCAGTACTTC
clone size: few; V gene: TRBV9; D gene: TRBD1; J gene: TRBJ2-2; CDR3 length: 15; CDR3 protein: CASSKGQGNTGELFF; CDR3 DNA: TGTGCCAGCAGTAAGGGACAGGGGAACACCGGGGAGCTGTTTTTT
clone size: .; V gene: TRBV2; D gene: .; J gene: TRBJ1-4; CDR3 length: 15; CDR3 protein: CASSELTGANEKLFF; CDR3 DNA: TGTGCCAGCAGTGAACTGACAGGCGCTAATGAAAAACTGTTTTTT
clone size: .; V gene: TRBV7-2; D gene: .; J gene: TRBJ2-5; CDR3 length: 16; CDR3 protein: CASSFLASASQETQYF; CDR3 DNA: TGTGCCAGCAGCTTTCTTGCGAGCGCCTCCCAAGAGACCCAGTACTTC
clone size: many; V gene: TRBV7-9; D gene: .; J gene: TRBJ2-7; CDR3 length: 17; CDR3 protein: CASSPPTDRTNRYEQYF; CDR3 DNA: TGTGCCAGCAGCCCCCCCACCGACAGGACGAATCGGTACGAGCAGTACTTC
clone size: .; V gene: TRBV7-2; D gene: .; J gene: TRBJ2-5; CDR3 length: 14; CDR3 protein: CASSRRDSGGTMYF; CDR3 DNA: TGTGCCAGCAGCCGACGGGACAGTGGGGGGACGATGTACTTC
clone size: few; V gene: TRBV18; D gene: .; J gene: TRBJ2-1; CDR3 length: 20; CDR3 protein: CASSPPLQKSEPSSYNERFF; CDR3 DNA: TGTGCCAGCTCACCACCCCTCCAGAAGAGCGAGCCGAGCTCCTACAATGAGCGGTTCTTC